The following is a T cell receptor (beta chain) sequence with its context. The antigen is not known. These data belong to a study of shared clonotypes between healthy human individuals. In the original analysis: In the immunoSEQ data, sequences were junction-only and lacked quality scores, so filtering differed. This table comes from immunoSEQ multiplex PCR, and its TCRdb copy is limited to in-frame clones, with some not included. V and J calls and clone size are copied from that table; D and trimming were computed from the DNA. The data show about 2.4 million clones, 80% to 95% seen once. The CDR3 sequence is 16 residues long. The germline CDR1 and CDR2 sequences are LNHDA and SQIVND (reference sequence). With 4 bases removed from V and 1 base from J, the gap between germline ends came to 15 bases. Overall study results and limits: Investigators expected sequencing depth to affect clonotype sharing among donors.

CD45RA-negative memory and CD45RA+ naive subsets were split from the CD4+ cells. The chain recombines TRBV19 with TRBJ2-3; perhaps D is TRBD1 or TRBD2 (5 bases each). Sequenced: naive CD4+ T cells from PBMCs. As for subset: CD45RA+ positively selected. This TCR was recovered from a man aged 18-30 years in good health. Some clones in this sample may be carry-over from other donors' samples. CDR3 DNA sequence: TGTGCCAGTAGTACTGGGACCCTTCTGGGCACAGATACGCAGTATTTT. This gives the protein CASSTGTLLGTDTQYF.